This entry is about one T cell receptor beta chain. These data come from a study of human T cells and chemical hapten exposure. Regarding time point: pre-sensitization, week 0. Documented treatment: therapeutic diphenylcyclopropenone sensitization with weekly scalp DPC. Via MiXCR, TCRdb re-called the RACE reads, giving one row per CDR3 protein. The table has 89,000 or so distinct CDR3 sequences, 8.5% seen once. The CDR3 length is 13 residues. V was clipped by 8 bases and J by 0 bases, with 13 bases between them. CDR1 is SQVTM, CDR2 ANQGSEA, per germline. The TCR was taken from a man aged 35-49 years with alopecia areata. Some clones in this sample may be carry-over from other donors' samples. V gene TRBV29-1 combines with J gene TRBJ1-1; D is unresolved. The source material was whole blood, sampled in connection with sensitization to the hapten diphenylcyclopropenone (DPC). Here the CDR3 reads CSPLPYVNTEAFF. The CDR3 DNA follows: TGCAGCCCCCTCCCGTACGTGAACACTGAAGCTTTCTTT.